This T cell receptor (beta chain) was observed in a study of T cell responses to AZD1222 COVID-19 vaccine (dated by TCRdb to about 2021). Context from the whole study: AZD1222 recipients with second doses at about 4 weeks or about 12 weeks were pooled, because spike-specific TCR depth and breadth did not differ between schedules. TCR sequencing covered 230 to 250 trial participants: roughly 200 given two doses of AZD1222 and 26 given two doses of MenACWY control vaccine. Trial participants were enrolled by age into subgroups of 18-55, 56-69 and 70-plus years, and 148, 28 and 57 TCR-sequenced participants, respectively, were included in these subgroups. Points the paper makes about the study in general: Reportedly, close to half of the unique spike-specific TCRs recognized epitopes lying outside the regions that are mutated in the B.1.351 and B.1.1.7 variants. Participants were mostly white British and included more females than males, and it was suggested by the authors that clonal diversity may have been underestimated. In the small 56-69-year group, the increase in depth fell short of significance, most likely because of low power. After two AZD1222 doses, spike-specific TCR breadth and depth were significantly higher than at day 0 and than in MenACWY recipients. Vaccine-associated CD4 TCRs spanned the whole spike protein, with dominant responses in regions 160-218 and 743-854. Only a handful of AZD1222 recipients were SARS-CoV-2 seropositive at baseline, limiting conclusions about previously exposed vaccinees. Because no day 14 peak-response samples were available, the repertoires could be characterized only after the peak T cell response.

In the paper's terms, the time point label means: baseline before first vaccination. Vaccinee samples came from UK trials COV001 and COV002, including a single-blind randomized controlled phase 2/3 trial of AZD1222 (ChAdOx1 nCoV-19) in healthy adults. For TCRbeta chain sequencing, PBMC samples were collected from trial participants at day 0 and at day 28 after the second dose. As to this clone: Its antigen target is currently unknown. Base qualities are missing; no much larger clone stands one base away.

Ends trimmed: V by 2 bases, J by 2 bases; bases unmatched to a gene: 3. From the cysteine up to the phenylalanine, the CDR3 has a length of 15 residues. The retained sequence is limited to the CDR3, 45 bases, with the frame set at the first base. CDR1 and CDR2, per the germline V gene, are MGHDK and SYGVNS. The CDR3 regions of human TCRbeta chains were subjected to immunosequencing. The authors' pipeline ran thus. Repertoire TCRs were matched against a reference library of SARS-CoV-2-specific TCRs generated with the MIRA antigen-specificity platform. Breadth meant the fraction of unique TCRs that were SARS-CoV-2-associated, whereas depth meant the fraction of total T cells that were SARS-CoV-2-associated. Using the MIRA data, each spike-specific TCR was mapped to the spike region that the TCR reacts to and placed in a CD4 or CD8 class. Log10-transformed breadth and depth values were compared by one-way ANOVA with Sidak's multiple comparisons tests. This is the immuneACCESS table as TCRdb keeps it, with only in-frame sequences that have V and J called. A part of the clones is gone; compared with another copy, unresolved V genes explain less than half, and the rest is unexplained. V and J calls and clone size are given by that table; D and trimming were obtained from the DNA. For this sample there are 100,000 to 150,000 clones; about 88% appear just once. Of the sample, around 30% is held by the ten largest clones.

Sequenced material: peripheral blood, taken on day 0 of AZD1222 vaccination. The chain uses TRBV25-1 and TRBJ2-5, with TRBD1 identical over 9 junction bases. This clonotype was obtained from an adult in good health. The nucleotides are TGTGCCAGCAGTGAAGACAGGGGGGATCAAGAGACCCAGTACTTC. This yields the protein CASSEDRGDQETQYF. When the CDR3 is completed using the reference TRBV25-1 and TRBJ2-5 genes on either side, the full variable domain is EADIYQTPRYLVIGTGKKITLECSQTMGHDKMYWYQQDPGMELHLIHYSYGVNSTEKGDLSSESTVSRIRTEHFPLTLESARPSHTSQYLCASSEDRGDQETQYFGPGTRLLVL.